This is a list of T cell receptor beta chains from one sample in a study of cytomegalovirus exposure and HLA in healthy donors. The repertoire was sequenced with immunoSEQ multiplex PCR; TCRdb's copy has only in-frame clones and lacks some. Of about 110,000 clones listed, 82% were seen once; the top ten hold 1.6%. The sequenced material came from PBMCs. These receptors came from a man aged 45-60 years in good health and CMV-seronegative. Both conserved end residues are part of each CDR3. D genes are given only for firm matches. The size of a clone is reported for some rows only, either as once, few or many, or as a class for expanded clones.

CASSQDPSGVREQYF | TGCGCCAGCAGCCAAGACCCTAGCGGGGTAAGGGAGCAGTACTTC | TRBD2 | TRBJ2-5 | TRBV4-3 | NA
CAISEEQGSGSGYTF | TGTGCCATCAGTGAGGAACAGGGCTCCGGTAGTGGCTACACCTTC | NA | TRBJ1-2 | TRBV10-3 | NA
CAISRTGDSNQPQHF | TGTGCCATCAGCCGGACAGGGGATAGCAATCAGCCCCAGCATTTT | TRBD1 | TRBJ1-5 | TRBV10-3 | few
CASRTGGSGELFF | TGTGCCAGCAGAACAGGGGGTTCCGGGGAGCTGTTTTTT | TRBD1 | TRBJ2-2 | TRBV2 | NA
CASSLERGYNEQFF | TGTGCCAGCAGCTTAGAGCGGGGCTACAATGAGCAGTTCTTC | TRBD2 | TRBJ2-1 | TRBV7-6 | NA
CASSYDGLGNTIYF | TGTGCCAGCAGTTACGATGGGCTCGGAAACACCATATATTTT | NA | TRBJ1-3 | TRBV6-5 | NA
CATSTPRGVAGGQDTQYF | TGTGCCACCAGCACACCCAGGGGAGTAGCGGGGGGCCAAGATACGCAGTATTTT | TRBD2 | TRBJ2-3 | TRBV15 | NA
CAISVRDTNTEAFF | TGTGCCATCAGTGTTAGAGACACCAACACTGAAGCTTTCTTT | NA | TRBJ1-1 | TRBV10-3 | NA
CASSSGTGNEKLFF | TGTGCCAGCAGTTCCGGGACAGGGAATGAAAAACTGTTTTTT | TRBD1 | TRBJ1-4 | TRBV2 | NA
CASNSDSVSSGNTIYF | TGTGCCAGTAACTCAGACAGTGTAAGCTCTGGAAACACCATATATTTT | NA | TRBJ1-3 | TRBV19 | NA
CASSPAQVTGELFF | TGTGCCAGCAGCCCAGCACAGGTAACCGGGGAGCTGTTTTTT | NA | TRBJ2-2 | TRBV4-2 | NA
CASSQDRSRETQYF | TGCGCCAGCAGCCAAGATCGGTCCCGCGAGACCCAGTACTTC | NA | TRBJ2-5 | TRBV4-3 | NA
CASSFQGLLNTEAFF | TGTGCCAGCAGCTTCCAGGGCCTACTGAACACTGAAGCTTTCTTT | NA | TRBJ1-1 | TRBV5-6 | NA
CASSPGGEREQYF | TGTGCCAGCTCACCAGGGGGGGAGAGAGAGCAGTACTTC | TRBD2 | TRBJ2-7 | TRBV18 | NA
CASSFIGEDTQYF | TGTGCCAGCAGCTTTATCGGGGAAGATACGCAGTATTTT | NA | TRBJ2-3 | TRBV11-1 | NA
CAISVRGGSFF | TGTGCCATCAGCGTCCGGGGGGGGTCTTTCTTT | NA | TRBJ1-1 | TRBV10-3 | NA
CAWSVLRAWDTEAFF | TGTGCCTGGAGTGTACTCAGGGCATGGGACACTGAAGCTTTCTTT | NA | TRBJ1-1 | TRBV30 | NA
CASSVAGAPNNEQFF | TGTGCCAGCAGCGTAGCGGGGGCTCCGAACAATGAGCAGTTCTTC | TRBD2 | TRBJ2-1 | TRBV27 | NA
CASSNGRTGHF | TGTGCCAGCAGCAATGGGAGAACAGGGCACTTT | NA | TRBJ1-6 | TRBV21-1 | few
CASSFVAGSQETQYF | TGTGCCAGCAGCTTTGTTGCGGGTTCCCAAGAGACCCAGTACTTC | NA | TRBJ2-5 | TRBV5-4 | NA
CASSKPKGSDSGANVLTF | TGTGCCAGCTCGAAGCCGAAGGGGTCGGACTCTGGGGCCAACGTCCTGACTTTC | NA | TRBJ2-6 | TRBV18 | NA
CASSLAGLGETQYF | TGTGCCAGCAGCTTGGCAGGGCTCGGAGAGACCCAGTACTTC | NA | TRBJ2-5 | TRBV5-4 | few
CASSMWDSPYEQYF | TGTGCCAGTAGTATGTGGGACAGCCCCTACGAGCAGTACTTC | TRBD1 | TRBJ2-7 | TRBV19 | few
CASSLQGTNTEAFF | TGTGCCAGCAGCTTACAGGGAACGAACACTGAAGCTTTCTTT | NA | TRBJ1-1 | TRBV7-9 | NA
CSAGEAGVGNTIYF | TGCAGCGCTGGGGAAGCAGGGGTAGGAAACACCATATATTTT | NA | TRBJ1-3 | TRBV29-1 | NA
CASSLAWHF | TGTGCCAGCAGCTTAGCCTGGCATTTT | NA | TRBJ1-5 | TRBV11-3 | NA
CASSIIQGATGGYTF | TGTGCCAGCAGTATCATACAGGGGGCGACGGGGGGCTACACCTTC | TRBD1 | TRBJ1-2 | TRBV27 | NA
CASSPDRTLRQQYF | TGTGCCAGCAGTCCGGACAGAACCCTACGACAGCAGTACTTC | NA | TRBJ2-5 | TRBV7-2 | NA
CASSLASGIEAFF | TGTGCCAGCAGCTTGGCATCAGGGATTGAAGCTTTCTTT | NA | TRBJ1-1 | TRBV5-6 | NA
CASSYPAGGGTGELFF | TGTGCCAGCAGTTACCCCGCGGGGGGGGGCACCGGGGAGCTGTTTTTT | TRBD2 | TRBJ2-2 | TRBV6-6 | NA